Listed below are T cell receptor beta chains from one sample, sequenced in a study of beta chain features in type 1 diabetes. The method was immunoSEQ multiplex PCR; TCRdb's version includes in-frame clones alone and lacks a portion of them. The table has 680,000 or so clones, 13% seen once. Source material: naive CD4+ T cells from blood. Receptor source: a man aged 18 to 29 with type 1 diabetes. The CDR3 runs from the conserved cysteine through the conserved F or W. A D gene is named only where the DNA matches it firmly. The listing skips clone size in some rows; elsewhere it reads once, few, many or a size class.

d_call j_call v_call clone_size cdr3_aa cdr3_nt
. TRBJ1-3 TRBV5-8 . CASSRNLLSSGNTIYF TGTGCCAGCAGCCGAAACCTCCTTTCCTCTGGAAACACCATATATTTT
. TRBJ1-5 TRBV2 . CASSRGINQPQHF TGTGCCAGCAGTCGGGGTATCAATCAGCCCCAGCATTTT
. TRBJ2-7 TRBV18 . CASSLGGGSYEQYF TGTGCCAGCTCACTCGGAGGGGGGAGCTACGAGCAGTACTTC
. TRBJ1-2 TRBV19 few CATQGNGYGYTF TGTGCCACCCAGGGGAATGGATACGGCTACACCTTC
. TRBJ2-6 TRBV30 . CAWTRQGKTGANVLTF TGTGCCTGGACGAGGCAGGGAAAAACTGGGGCCAACGTCCTGACTTTC
TRBD1 TRBJ2-4 TRBV27 . CASSLRDSVGQYF TGTGCCAGCAGCCTCCGGGACAGTGTTGGTCAGTACTTC
. TRBJ2-7 TRBV5-1 few CASSPGTFYEQYF TGCGCCAGCAGCCCTGGGACATTCTACGAGCAGTACTTC
. TRBJ1-5 TRBV18 few CASSPQGISNQPQHF TGTGCCAGCTCACCACAGGGAATTAGCAATCAGCCCCAGCATTTT
. TRBJ1-2 TRBV7-6 few CASSPSPGGATGYTF TGTGCCAGCAGCCCATCTCCCGGGGGGGCTACTGGCTACACCTTC
. TRBJ2-5 TRBV5-1 . CASSYRGETQYF TGCGCCAGCAGCTACCGTGGGGAGACCCAGTACTTC
. TRBJ2-7 TRBV28 . CASSPHTASYEQYF TGTGCCAGCAGCCCTCATACAGCTTCCTACGAGCAGTACTTC
. TRBJ2-7 TRBV12-5 few CASGVLSEQYF TGTGCTAGTGGGGTTTTAAGCGAGCAGTACTTC
. TRBJ2-7 TRBV10-3 few CAISEGTPIGDEQYF TGTGCCATCAGTGAAGGGACTCCGATCGGGGACGAGCAGTACTTC
TRBD1 TRBJ1-5 TRBV30 few CAWSGTRDRGHQPQHF TGTGCCTGGAGCGGGACCCGGGACAGGGGGCATCAGCCCCAGCATTTT
. TRBJ1-1 TRBV30 few CAWSVKGTEAFF TGTGCCTGGAGTGTAAAGGGGACTGAAGCTTTCTTT
. TRBJ1-5 TRBV6-5 once CASSRGLYSNQPQHF TGTGCCAGCAGTCGAGGCCTTTATAGCAATCAGCCCCAGCATTTT
TRBD1 TRBJ2-5 TRBV4-2 few CASSPGLQTGGYQETQYF TGTGCCAGCAGCCCAGGACTTCAGACAGGGGGCTACCAAGAGACCCAGTACTTC
. TRBJ1-1 TRBV9 few CASSVRGGTEAFF TGTGCCAGCAGCGTAAGGGGCGGCACTGAAGCTTTCTTT
TRBD2 TRBJ2-1 TRBV13 few CATSGGYNEQFF TGTGCGACTAGCGGGGGTTACAATGAGCAGTTCTTC
. TRBJ1-6 TRBV12-2 few CASRLGGSSYNSPLHF TGTGCAAGTCGCTTAGGGGGCAGCTCCTATAATTCACCCCTCCACTTT
TRBD2 TRBJ2-3 TRBV9 . CASGLAGESTDTQYF TGTGCCAGCGGCCTAGCGGGGGAGAGCACAGATACGCAGTATTTT
. TRBJ1-4 TRBV14 . CASSQGGAGEKLFF TGTGCCAGCAGCCAAGGCGGGGCCGGGGAAAAACTGTTTTTT
TRBD1 TRBJ1-2 TRBV30 . CAWDRQGENYGYTF TGTGCCTGGGACCGACAGGGGGAAAACTATGGCTACACCTTC
. TRBJ1-1 TRBV29-1 . CSVDRRLGPEAFF TGCAGCGTTGATCGTCGACTAGGCCCTGAAGCTTTCTTT
. TRBJ1-5 TRBV5-6 . CASSPMGQPQHF TGTGCCAGCAGTCCCATGGGGCAGCCCCAGCATTTT
TRBD1 TRBJ1-4 TRBV7-9 few CASSSGQGEEKLFF TGTGCCAGCAGCTCGGGACAGGGAGAAGAAAAACTGTTTTTT
. TRBJ1-5 TRBV10-3 . CAIKSGNQPQHF TGTGCCATCAAGTCGGGCAATCAGCCCCAGCATTTT
TRBD2 TRBJ2-5 TRBV27 few CASRPGLAGQETQYF TGTGCCAGCAGACCGGGACTAGCGGGGCAAGAGACCCAGTACTTC
. TRBJ1-1 TRBV7-3 . CASSSQGTEAFF TGTGCCAGCAGCTCACAGGGCACTGAAGCTTTCTTT
TRBD1 TRBJ1-2 TRBV5-1 few CASSLEGQGGYTF TGCGCCAGCAGCTTGGAGGGACAGGGTGGCTACACCTTC
TRBD1 TRBJ2-1 TRBV12-5 . CATQTRDSSYNEQFF TGTGCTACCCAGACCCGGGACAGCTCCTACAATGAGCAGTTCTTC
. TRBJ2-3 TRBV13 . CASSLGAAPGTDTQYF TGTGCCAGCAGCTTAGGTGCGGCACCGGGCACAGATACGCAGTATTTT
. TRBJ1-1 TRBV5-1 few CASSLRTDTEAFF TGCGCCAGCAGCTTGCGCACGGACACTGAAGCTTTCTTT
. TRBJ2-7 TRBV7-2 few CASRYTGAYEQYF TGTGCCAGCAGGTACACCGGGGCCTACGAGCAGTACTTC
TRBD2 TRBJ2-3 TRBV7-2 . CASSWTSGGTDTQYF TGTGCCAGCAGCTGGACTAGCGGGGGCACAGATACGCAGTATTTT
. TRBJ1-4 TRBV14 . CASSQDHGRPEKLFF TGTGCCAGCAGCCAAGATCATGGCCGCCCAGAAAAACTGTTTTTT
TRBD1 TRBJ1-5 TRBV5-1 few CASSLAGQDNQPQHF TGCGCCAGCAGCTTGGCCGGACAGGACAATCAGCCCCAGCATTTT
TRBD1 TRBJ1-1 TRBV19 . CASNSGQGVTEAFF TGTGCCAGTAACTCGGGACAGGGAGTCACTGAAGCTTTCTTT
. TRBJ2-5 TRBV28 . CASSLQGLRTQYF TGTGCCAGCAGTTTACAGGGGCTTCGGACCCAGTACTTC
. TRBJ1-1 TRBV6-5 . CASRQRTEAFF TGTGCCAGCAGGCAGCGGACTGAAGCTTTCTTT
. TRBJ1-2 TRBV30 few CAWTVSPYGYTF TGTGCCTGGACCGTGTCACCCTATGGCTACACCTTC
. TRBJ2-7 TRBV7-3 few CASSHEGEQYF TGTGCCAGCAGCCATGAGGGCGAGCAGTACTTC
. TRBJ1-6 TRBV18 . CASSRDGTRNSPLHF TGTGCCAGCTCACGCGACGGGACCCGGAATTCACCCCTCCACTTT
. TRBJ1-3 TRBV30 few CAWSVNRWSGNTIYF TGTGCCTGGAGTGTCAATAGGTGGTCTGGAAACACCATATATTTT
. TRBJ2-3 TRBV2 few CASSGNRDSTDTQYF TGTGCCAGCAGTGGAAACAGGGATAGCACAGATACGCAGTATTTT